One sample yielded the 23 T cell receptor beta chains listed below, sequenced in a study of shared clonotypes between healthy human individuals. Clones were sequenced by immunoSEQ multiplex PCR, and TCRdb holds only the in-frame ones, with some missing. The top ten clones hold 9.5% to 15% of a sample with 470,000 or so clones, over 70% of them seen once. Sequenced: PBMCs. The receptors originated from a woman aged 40 to 50 in good health. Some clones in this sample may be carry-over from other donors' samples.

With regard to this clone: A far larger clone differs by one base, so this is likely a read error. The V and J genes are TRBV11-3 and TRBJ2-5, with 7 bases lining up with TRBD1. J gave up 7 bases and V 5 bases, and 10 bases lay outside the gene matches. Germline CDR1 reads SGHNT; CDR2 reads YENEEA. The CDR3 has 14 amino acids. CDR3 sequence reads: CASSTGTAEGTQYF. As DNA, the CDR3 is TGTGCCAGCAGCACCGGGACAGCTGAGGGGACCCAGTACTTC.

CDR3 loop: CASSQGGNVWTRDSNQPQHF. CDR3 coding DNA: TGCGCCAGCAGCCAGGGAGGTAACGTATGGACTCGGGATAGCAATCAGCCCCAGCATTTT. J is TRBJ1-5 and V is TRBV4-1; D call uncertain. This CDR3 is built from 20 residues. Germline values: CDR1 MGHRA, CDR2 YSYEKL. With 3 bases removed from V and 0 bases from J, the gap between germline ends came to 24 bases.

V is TRBV5-6 and J is TRBJ2-2; 9 bases agree with TRBD1. Trimming took 2 bases from V and 2 from J; bases not matched to a gene: 4. Per germline, CDR1 SGHDT and CDR2 YYEEEE. The CDR3 is 16 amino acids. Here the CDR3 DNA reads TGTGCCAGCAGCTTTGGGACAGGGTCAAACACCGGGGAGCTGTTTTTT. Translating gives CASSFGTGSNTGELFF.

The rearrangement links TRBV10-3 to TRBJ2-2, with D hard to call. The V end lost 2 bases, the J end lost 3 bases, and 7 bases lay between the germline ends. Germline-derived CDR1 and CDR2 are ENHRY and SYGVKD. CDR3 length: 14 residues. The CDR3 spells CAISEAADTGELFF. In nucleotides, the CDR3 is TGTGCCATCAGTGAGGCCGCAGACACCGGGGAGCTGTTTTTT.

The chain has TRBV28 and TRBJ2-2, with 9 bases aligning to TRBD1. Per germline, CDR1 MDHEN and CDR2 SYDVKM. The trim removed 4 bases at V and 5 bases at J, leaving 8 bases unmatched. The CDR3 runs 16 residues. The CDR3 DNA reads as TGTGCCAGCAGTTCTTCCGGGACAGGGAAGACCGGGGAGCTGTTTTTT. Its translation: CASSSSGTGKTGELFF.

On this clone itself: A far larger clone is only one base removed, so a read error is likely. Distinct nucleotide sequences in the sample also encode this CDR3. The chain is built from TRBV4-1 and TRBJ2-2, with TRBD1 matching over 9 bases. The CDR3 runs to 14 residues. Germline CDR1 MGHRA, CDR2 YSYEKL. CDR3 nucleotide sequence: TGCGCCAGCTTAGGACAGGGGAACACCGGGGAGCTGTTCTTT. It translates to CASLGQGNTGELFF.

The table lists this clone with a few counts. The CDR3 reads CATSSRVDQPQHF. The CDR3 region has the DNA TGTGCCACCTCCTCCAGGGTGGATCAGCCCCAGCATTTT. V gene TRBV19 combines with J gene TRBJ1-5; TRBD1 is a possible D gene (5 bases). There are 13 residues in the CDR3. Germline CDR1 and CDR2: LNHDA and SQIVND (reference sequence). The ends were cut back, 10 bases at V and 5 bases at J, with 15 bases in the middle.

V and J are TRBV11-2 and TRBJ2-2; D possibly corresponds to TRBD1 (6 bases). The CDR3 covers 16 residues. Germline lookup yields CDR1 SGHAT and CDR2 FQNNGV. Trimming stripped 5 bases from V and 0 bases from J, with 13 bases between. The CDR3 sequence: CASSLRGSPNTGELFF. The DNA of the CDR3 is TGTGCCAGCAGCCTAAGGGGGAGCCCGAACACCGGGGAGCTGTTTTTT.

The chain links TRBV5-1 to TRBJ1-1, with 8 bases aligning to TRBD1. Germline V gene sequence: CDR1 SGHRS, CDR2 YFSETQ. V trimming: 4 bases; J trimming: 1 base; junction bases outside the gene matches: 3. The CDR3 is 14 residues long. The CDR3 here is CASSLTGANTEAFF. The CDR3 nucleotides read TGCGCCAGCAGCCTGACAGGGGCGAACACTGAAGCTTTCTTT.

Comment on this clone: This likely reflects a read error, since a far larger clone is one base away. The same CDR3 arises from other DNA sequences in this sample as well. The genes are TRBV7-2 and TRBJ1-2; no clear D gene. Germline V gene lookup returns CDR1 SGHTA and CDR2 FQGNSA. The CDR3 is 14 amino acids. V was shortened by 9 bases and J by 2 bases, with 16 bases between the two germline ends. As DNA, the CDR3 is TGTGCCAGTAGCCCGCCTTTAGTGAACTATGGCTACACCTTC. Its translation is CASSPPLVNYGYTF.

Only one count was recorded for this clone. The V gene is TRBV28, the J gene TRBJ1-2, with D hard to call. The CDR3 contains 15 residues. V was clipped by 1 base and J by 4 bases, with 13 bases between them. Germline CDR1 reads MDHEN; CDR2 reads SYDVKM. CDR3 amino acids: CASSLLLSNTYGYTF. The DNA for the CDR3 is TGTGCCAGCAGTTTATTGCTGTCGAACACCTATGGCTACACCTTC.

In the case of this clone: A far larger clone is a single base away, which makes a read error likely. The chain couples TRBV4-1 to TRBJ1-2; D uncertain. Trimming took 8 bases from V and 4 from J, leaving 20 bases between them. The CDR3 is 15 amino acids. The germline CDR1 and CDR2 sequences are MGHRA and YSYEKL. The CDR3 loop is CASGPNTLGLYGYTF. The CDR3 DNA follows: TGCGCCAGCGGCCCGAATACCTTAGGACTCTATGGCTACACCTTC.

The CDR3 reads CSVDGGPGQFVYGYTF. The CDR3 region has the DNA TGCAGCGTTGACGGGGGACCGGGACAGTTTGTCTATGGCTACACCTTC. The rearrangement joins TRBV29-1 to TRBJ1-2; 7 nucleotides agree with TRBD1. From germline, CDR1 is SQVTM and CDR2 ANQGSEA. There are 16 residues in the CDR3. J was trimmed by 4 bases and V by 3 bases; bases with no gene match: 14.

The V gene is TRBV11-1, the J gene TRBJ2-7; no firm D call. The germline gives CDR1 SGHAT, CDR2 FQDESV (reference sequence). Trimming took 1 base from V and 4 from J, leaving 8 bases between them. The CDR3 runs to 13 residues. In DNA form, the CDR3 reads TGTGCCAGCAGCTTAGTAGTTGGTTACGAGCAGTACTTC. Translation: CASSLVVGYEQYF.

The V call is TRBV21-1, the J call TRBJ1-1; whether TRBD1, the table's D call, matches the DNA was not checked. TRBV21-1 is a pseudogene locus. The length of the CDR3 is 16 residues. CDR3 DNA sequence: TGTGCCAGCAGCAAGAGAGGGCGACAGGGGGGAACTGAAGCTTTCTTT. Translation gives CASSKRGRQGGTEAFF.

Worth noting for this clone: This likely stems from a read error, as it lies one base from a far larger clone. J is TRBJ2-7 and V is TRBV28, with D possibly TRBD2 on 6 matching bases. The CDR3 extends over 14 amino acids. Trimming removed 8 bases at V and 5 bases at J, with 19 bases between. CDR1 is MDHEN and CDR2 is SYDVKM in the germline V gene. CDR3: CASGLSAEGNEQYF. In nucleotides, the CDR3 is TGTGCCAGCGGTCTGTCTGCGGAGGGAAACGAGCAGTACTTC.

The chain joins TRBV4-2 to TRBJ2-2; D not certain. With 7 bases removed from V and 6 bases from J, the gap between germline ends came to 18 bases. The CDR3 loop spans 15 amino acids. CDR1 and CDR2 (germline): LGHNA, YNFKEQ. CDR3 bases: TGTGCCAGCACCGCAGGAGTGGGTGTGGCCGGGGAGCTGTTTTTT. As protein: CASTAGVGVAGELFF.

The rearrangement joins TRBV18 to TRBJ1-5; 8 bases map to TRBD1. With V trimmed by 6 bases and J by 0 bases, 4 bases remained unmatched. Germline V gene sequence: CDR1 KGHSH, CDR2 LQKENI. The CDR3 spans 15 residues. The DNA of the CDR3 is TGTGCCAGCTCCCCCGGGACAGGTAGCAATCAGCCCCAGCATTTT. Translating it yields CASSPGTGSNQPQHF.

This chain joins TRBV19 and TRBJ2-1; maybe TRBD2 (6 bases). The CDR3 contains 15 residues. Trimming shortened V by 3 bases and J by 7 bases, and 16 bases separated the two germline ends. In germline, CDR1 is LNHDA, CDR2 SQIVND (reference sequence). The CDR3 region has the DNA TGTGCCAGTAGTATCGGGAGTGGGGGTTGGAATGAGCAGTTCTTC. This encodes CASSIGSGGWNEQFF.

This chain connects TRBV10-3 to TRBJ2-2; TRBD2 matches at 13 bases. CDR1 ENHRY and CDR2 SYGVKD come from the germline V gene. The CDR3 consists of 17 residues. With 10 bases clipped from V and 0 bases from J, the junction kept 8 bases outside the gene matches. The CDR3 sequence: CATRPGLAGTNTGELFF. The CDR3 DNA is TGTGCCACCAGACCGGGACTAGCGGGGACGAACACCGGGGAGCTGTTTTTT.

J is TRBJ1-1 and V is TRBV2; 9 bases fit TRBD1. With V trimmed by 9 bases and J by 7 bases, 9 bases remained unmatched. Germline values: CDR1 SNHLY, CDR2 FYNNEI. The CDR3 spans 13 residues. CDR3 residues: CASGTDRGIEAFF. CDR3 bases: TGTGCCAGTGGAACGGACAGGGGTATTGAAGCTTTCTTT.

The chain combines TRBV2 with TRBJ1-3; weak D call: TRBD1 (5 bases). This CDR3 has 15 amino acids. Looked up from germline, CDR1 is SNHLY and CDR2 is FYNNEI. V was trimmed by 1 base and J by 3 bases, leaving 10 bases between them. CDR3 protein: CASSEGGGVGNTIYF. CDR3 DNA sequence: TGTGCCAGCAGTGAAGGGGGAGGGGTTGGAAACACCATATATTTT.

This clone appeared a few times. The chain employs TRBV5-8 and TRBJ2-2; 9 bases are shared with TRBD2. The CDR3 is 17 residues long. V shed 2 bases, J shed 0 bases, and the junction held 5 bases outside the gene matches. Germline CDR1 is SGHTS and CDR2 is YDEGEE. The CDR3 reads CASSFVLAGTNTGELFF. The DNA of the CDR3 is TGTGCCAGCAGCTTTGTCCTAGCGGGAACGAACACCGGGGAGCTGTTTTTT.